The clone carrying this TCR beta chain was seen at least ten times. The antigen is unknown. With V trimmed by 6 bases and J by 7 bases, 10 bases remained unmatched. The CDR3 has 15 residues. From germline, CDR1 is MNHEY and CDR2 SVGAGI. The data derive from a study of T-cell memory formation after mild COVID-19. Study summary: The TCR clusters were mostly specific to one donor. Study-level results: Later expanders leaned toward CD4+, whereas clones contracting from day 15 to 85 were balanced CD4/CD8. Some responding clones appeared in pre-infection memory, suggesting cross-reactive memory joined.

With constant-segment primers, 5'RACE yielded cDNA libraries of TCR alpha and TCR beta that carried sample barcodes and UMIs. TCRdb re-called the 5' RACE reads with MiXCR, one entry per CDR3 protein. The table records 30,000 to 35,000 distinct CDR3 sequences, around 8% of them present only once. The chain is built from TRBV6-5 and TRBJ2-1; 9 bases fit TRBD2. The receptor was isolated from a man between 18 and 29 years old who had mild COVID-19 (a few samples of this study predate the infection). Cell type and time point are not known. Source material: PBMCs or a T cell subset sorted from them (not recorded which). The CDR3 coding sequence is TGTGCCAGCAGATACAGGGCGGGGGGGTCGAATGAGCAGTTCTTC. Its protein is CASRYRAGGSNEQFF.